This TCR beta chain was sequenced for a study of T cell repertoires in aging, cancer and after chemotherapy. TCR beta rearrangements were amplified from peripheral blood genomic DNA. A mixed TRB-A/B primer pool amplified rearranged TRB by multiplex touch-down PCR. One entry per CDR3 protein results from TCRdb running MiXCR on the multiplex PCR reads. This sample carries around 13,000 distinct CDR3 sequences, about 20% of them seen once, and the ten largest clones take 5% to 6%. Sequenced input: blood. This receptor was identified in a human donor in good health.

The CDR3, as DNA: TGCAGTGCCCCTAACCCGAACAGTTTCGTCTATGGCTACACCTTC. It specifies CSAPNPNSFVYGYTF. The chain uses TRBV20-1 and TRBJ1-2; D uncertain. The CDR3 is 15 residues long. V was trimmed by 6 bases and J by 4 bases, leaving 21 bases between them. CDR1 and CDR2 from the germline V gene are DFQATT and SNEGSKA (reference sequence).